Here is one TCR beta chain with its context. The sample contains more than one DNA sequence encoding this CDR3. The repertoire was sequenced with immunoSEQ multiplex PCR; TCRdb's copy has only in-frame clones and lacks some. The table shows tens of thousands of clones, with approximately 91% occurring only once. This entry belongs to a study of T cell changes during pregnancy in multiple sclerosis. The germline gives CDR1 SGHRS, CDR2 YFSETQ. The ends lost 4 bases at V and 3 bases at J; junction bases unmatched: 6. The CDR3 runs 14 residues. The sequences come from peripheral blood, collected in the second trimester of pregnancy. This chain uses TRBV5-1 with TRBJ1-2; 7 nucleotides match TRBD1. The receptor was isolated from a female donor with multiple sclerosis, enrolled in a pregnancy study. The CDR3 DNA reads TGCGCCAGCAGCACGACCGGGACAGACTATGGCTACACCTTC. Amino acids: CASSTTGTDYGYTF.